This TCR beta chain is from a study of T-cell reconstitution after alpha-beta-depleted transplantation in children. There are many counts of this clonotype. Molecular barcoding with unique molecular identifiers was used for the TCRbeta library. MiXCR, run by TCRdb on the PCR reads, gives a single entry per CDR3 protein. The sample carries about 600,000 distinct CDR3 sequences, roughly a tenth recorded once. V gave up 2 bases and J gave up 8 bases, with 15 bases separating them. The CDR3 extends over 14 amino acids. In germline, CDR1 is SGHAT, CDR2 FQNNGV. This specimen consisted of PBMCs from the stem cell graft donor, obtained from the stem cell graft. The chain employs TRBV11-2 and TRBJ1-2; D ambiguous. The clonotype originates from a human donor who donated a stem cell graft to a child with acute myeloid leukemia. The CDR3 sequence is CASSLYRGSGGYTF. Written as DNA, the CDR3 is TGTGCCAGCAGCTTATATCGGGGATCGGGGGGCTACACCTTC.